These 23 T cell receptor beta chains were all obtained from the same sample, sequenced in a study of blood T cells in healthy people across ages. Primed by a sample-barcoded 5' primer and a J-beta primer mix, a second PCR proceeded for about 6 to 11 cycles. TCRdb called the 5' RACE reads again in MiXCR, with one record for every CDR3 protein. The sample has more than 550,000 distinct CDR3 sequences, 22% seen once; the top ten hold around a fifth. The specimen sequenced was blood. The source is a man between 65 and 85 years old in good health.

This clonotype was observed a handful of times. This chain joins TRBV2 and TRBJ2-5, with D tentatively TRBD2 (5 bases). The germline gives CDR1 SNHLY, CDR2 FYNNEI. Trimming removed 7 bases at V and 6 bases at J, with 15 bases between. This CDR3 is 13 amino acids long. The DNA for the CDR3 is TGTGCCAGCACGCCCACGAGGGAGCAGACCCAGTACTTC. This gives the protein CASTPTREQTQYF.

This chain connects TRBV7-3 to TRBJ2-1; the D is unclear. V lost 0 bases, J lost 5 bases, and 8 bases lay in between. The CDR3 is made up of 14 amino acids. Germline V gives CDR1 SGHTA, CDR2 FQGTGA. The CDR3 DNA reads as TGTGCCAGCAGCTTAACGAACGCAGACAATGAGCAGTTCTTC. Translating gives CASSLTNADNEQFF.

This clonotype occurred many times. The V and J genes are TRBV6-6 and TRBJ2-7; D is perhaps TRBD1 or TRBD2 (5 bases each). From germline, CDR1 is MNHNY and CDR2 SVGAGI (reference sequence). Trimming cost V 2 bases and J 0 bases, with 8 bases left between them. This CDR3 is 14 amino acids long. The CDR3 sequence is CASSYGTSSYEQYF. The CDR3 DNA reads TGTGCCAGCAGTTACGGGACGTCCTCCTACGAGCAGTACTTC.

This clonotype was observed a few times. The gene calls are TRBV29-1 and TRBJ1-2; tentative D call: TRBD1 (6 bases). Trimming took off 5 bases at V and 3 bases at J, with 16 bases between the two ends. CDR1 SQVTM and CDR2 ANQGSEA come from the germline V gene. The CDR3 totals 14 residues. The CDR3 nucleotides read TGCAGCGTTCAGGTGACAGGCGTCCACTATGGCTACACCTTC. This encodes CSVQVTGVHYGYTF.

This clonotype was counted only a few times. The chain uses TRBV5-1 and TRBJ1-2; a weak D match, TRBD1 (6 bases). V lost 0 bases, J lost 5 bases, and 11 bases lay in between. Per the germline V gene, CDR1 is SGHRS and CDR2 is YFSETQ. The CDR3 has 14 residues. The CDR3 is CASSLGNRDYGYTF. For the CDR3, the DNA is TGCGCCAGCAGCTTGGGTAACAGGGATTATGGCTACACCTTC.

This clonotype was observed a few times. The chain couples TRBV28 to TRBJ2-1, with D possibly called TRBD1 or TRBD2 (5 bases each). The DNA end is more similar to TRBJ2-7, so the J call may be wrong. From germline, CDR1 is MDHEN and CDR2 SYDVKM. The CDR3 totals 12 residues. CDR3 protein: CASPSERGEQYF. The CDR3 region has the DNA TGTGCCAGCCCATCTGAGAGGGGCGAGCAGTACTTC.

This clonotype was picked up a small number of times. The V call is TRBV7-9, the J call TRBJ2-7; 8 bases are a match to TRBD1. CDR1 is SEHNR and CDR2 is FQNEAQ in the germline V gene (reference sequence). The CDR3 contains 15 residues. V dropped 2 bases and J dropped 2; count of bases not matched to a gene: 5. CDR3 sequence reads: CASSLSGTGTYEQYF. The CDR3 coding sequence is TGTGCCAGCAGCTTATCCGGGACAGGAACCTACGAGCAGTACTTC. The variable domain in full, with the rest retrieved from reference TRBV7-9 and TRBJ2-7, is DTGVSQNPRHKITKRGQNVTFRCDPISEHNRLYWYRQTLGQGPEFLTYFQNEAQLEKSRLLSDRFSAERPKGSFSTLEIQRTEQGDSAMYLCASSLSGTGTYEQYFGPGTRLTVT.

The chain combines TRBV20-1 with TRBJ1-2, with D possibly matching TRBD1 (5 bases). The CDR3 runs 13 residues. Germline V gene lookup returns CDR1 DFQATT and CDR2 SNEGSKA (reference sequence). V shed 6 bases and J shed 2 bases, with 13 bases lying between them. Written as DNA, the CDR3 is TGCAGTGCGGCAACGGGACGGAACTATGGCTACACCTTC. Amino acid sequence: CSAATGRNYGYTF.

V usage is TRBV28 and J usage is TRBJ2-1; a weak D match, TRBD2 (6 bases). This CDR3 has 15 amino acids. The ends were cut back, 3 bases at V and 5 bases at J, with 14 bases in the middle. Germline V gene data show CDR1 as MDHEN and CDR2 as SYDVKM. The CDR3 loop is CASSLFWEENNEQFF. CDR3 DNA sequence: TGTGCCAGCAGTTTGTTTTGGGAGGAGAACAATGAGCAGTTCTTC.

The chain links TRBV7-3 to TRBJ2-3; 10 bases match TRBD2. The V gene end was trimmed by 1 base and the J gene end by 3 bases; junction bases not matched to a gene: 7. This CDR3 is built from 17 residues. Germline CDR1 SGHTA, CDR2 FQGTGA. In DNA, the CDR3 is TGTGCCAGCAGCTTAATCGGACTAGCGGTTAAGACAGATACGCAGTATTTT. Encoded protein: CASSLIGLAVKTDTQYF.

The rearrangement joins TRBV11-2 to TRBJ1-1; D gene unclear. This CDR3 spans 12 amino acids. Germline values: CDR1 SGHAT, CDR2 FQNNGV. Between the trimmed V and J ends, which lost 5 bases and 8 bases, there was a span of 12 bases. CDR3 amino acids: CASSTLGSEAFF. The CDR3 DNA is TGTGCCAGCAGCACCCTAGGGAGCGAAGCTTTCTTT.

This sequence joins TRBV7-3 and TRBJ2-5; unclear D gene. Per the germline V gene, CDR1 is SGHTA and CDR2 is FQGTGA. The CDR3 covers 14 residues. The V gene lost 0 bases and the J gene lost 6 bases, with 11 bases spanning the gap. The CDR3 coding sequence is TGTGCCAGCAGCTTAACATCCACCTCTAAGACCCAGTACTTC. Residues: CASSLTSTSKTQYF.

The V call is TRBV10-2, the J call TRBJ1-2; D not resolved. Germline V gene data show CDR1 as WSHSY and CDR2 as SAAADI. The CDR3 length is 13 residues. V lost 8 bases to trimming and J lost 0 bases, with 10 bases between them. The CDR3 DNA sequence: TGCGCCAGCCGGGCAGAGACTAACTATGGCTACACCTTC. This gives the protein CASRAETNYGYTF.

This clonotype was picked up a small number of times. The V call is TRBV29-1, the J call TRBJ2-2, with D unresolved. CDR1 SQVTM and CDR2 ANQGSEA come from the germline V gene. Trimming left V 4 bases short and J 0 bases short, with 15 bases between. This CDR3 has 16 residues. The chain's CDR3 is CSVAWQRNANTGELFF. DNA for the CDR3: TGCAGCGTTGCCTGGCAGCGCAACGCGAACACCGGGGAGCTGTTTTTT.

In its sample, this clonotype was seen a few times. CDR3 in amino acids: CASSLNRVGEKLFF. DNA for the CDR3: TGTGCCAGCAGTTTAAATAGGGTGGGGGAAAAACTGTTTTTT. The chain carries TRBV12-3 or TRBV12-4 and TRBJ1-4; D ambiguous. V was trimmed by 2 bases and J by 8 bases, leaving 12 bases between them. CDR3 length: 14 amino acids.

This chain joins TRBV29-1 and TRBJ2-5, with 7 bases identical to TRBD1. The J call is uncertain, as TRBJ2-7 better fits the DNA end. This CDR3 has 12 amino acids. From germline, CDR1 is SQVTM and CDR2 ANQGSEA. CDR3 sequence (DNA): TGCAGCGCCTACAGGGGCCCCTACGAGCAGTACTTC. Protein: CSAYRGPYEQYF.

V is TRBV12-3 or TRBV12-4 and J is TRBJ2-5, with 10 bases identical to TRBD1. The tail of the sequence fits TRBJ2-7 better, so the J call may be wrong. This CDR3 has 16 amino acids. As DNA, the CDR3 is TGTGCCAGCAGTTTAGTCCCGGGACAGGGGAACCACGAGCAGTACTTC. This codes for CASSLVPGQGNHEQYF.

A note on this clonotype: The junction does not match germline at one end; this may be a read error. This rearrangement joins TRBV7-9 to TRBJ2-3, with D unresolved. The CDR3 has 14 amino acids. Per the germline V gene, CDR1 is SEHNR and CDR2 is FQNEAQ (reference sequence). The CDR3 nucleotides are TGTGCCAACAGCTTAGCCGCCTTGAAGGATACGCAGTATTTT. Translation gives CANSLAALKDTQYF. Based on the CDR3 plus reference TRBV7-9 and TRBJ2-3, the full variable domain is DTGVSQNPRHKITKRGQNVTFRCDPISEHNRLYWYRQTLGQGPEFLTYFQNEAQLEKSRLLSDRFSAERPKGSFSTLEIQRTEQGDSAMYLCANSLAALKDTQYFGPGTRLTVL.

As DNA, the CDR3 is TGTGCCAGCAGCTCAAAGGATGAGCAGTTCTTC. Translating it yields CASSSKDEQFF. This chain uses TRBV9 with TRBJ2-1; D unclear. The CDR3 length is 11 residues. V was trimmed by 4 bases and J by 8 bases, leaving 7 bases between them. Per germline, CDR1 SGDLS and CDR2 YYNGEE.

This chain links TRBV28 with TRBJ2-3; D not certain. This CDR3 region has 14 residues. CDR1 is MDHEN, CDR2 SYDVKM, per germline. Trimming left V 5 bases short and J 0 bases short, with 9 bases between. CDR3 residues: CASSTSSSTDTQYF. The CDR3 DNA sequence: TGTGCCAGCAGTACCAGTTCTAGCACAGATACGCAGTATTTT.

The chain links TRBV12-3 or TRBV12-4 to TRBJ2-1; D is ambiguous. This CDR3 spans 15 amino acids. Trimming took off 7 bases at V and 7 bases at J, with 20 bases between the two ends. Written as DNA, the CDR3 is TGTGCCAGCAACAAACTCCGGAAAGATCCGAATGAGCAGTTCTTC. Translation: CASNKLRKDPNEQFF.

This rearrangement joins TRBV28 to TRBJ1-4, with 7 bases fitting TRBD1. The V gene's germline CDR1 is MDHEN and CDR2 SYDVKM. V was pared by 5 bases and J by 3 bases, with 9 bases of the junction left unmatched. This CDR3 is built from 16 residues. The CDR3 loop is CASSSRDRLANEKLFF. Here the CDR3 DNA reads TGTGCCAGCAGTAGCCGGGACAGATTAGCTAATGAAAAACTGTTTTTT.

Remarks on this clonotype: Since the CDR3 does not end with the conserved phenylalanine or tryptophan, this likely comes from a read error. The chain employs TRBV7-9 and TRBJ2-5, with 13 bases matching TRBD2. CDR3 length equals 15 residues. Looked up from germline, CDR1 is SEHNR and CDR2 is FQNEAQ (reference sequence). The V and J ends lost 3 bases and 11 bases, in that order; junction bases with no gene match: 9. The CDR3 DNA sequence: TGTGCCAGCAGCTTCGGACTAGCGGGAGAATCTGAGCAGTACGTC. It encodes CASSFGLAGESEQYV.